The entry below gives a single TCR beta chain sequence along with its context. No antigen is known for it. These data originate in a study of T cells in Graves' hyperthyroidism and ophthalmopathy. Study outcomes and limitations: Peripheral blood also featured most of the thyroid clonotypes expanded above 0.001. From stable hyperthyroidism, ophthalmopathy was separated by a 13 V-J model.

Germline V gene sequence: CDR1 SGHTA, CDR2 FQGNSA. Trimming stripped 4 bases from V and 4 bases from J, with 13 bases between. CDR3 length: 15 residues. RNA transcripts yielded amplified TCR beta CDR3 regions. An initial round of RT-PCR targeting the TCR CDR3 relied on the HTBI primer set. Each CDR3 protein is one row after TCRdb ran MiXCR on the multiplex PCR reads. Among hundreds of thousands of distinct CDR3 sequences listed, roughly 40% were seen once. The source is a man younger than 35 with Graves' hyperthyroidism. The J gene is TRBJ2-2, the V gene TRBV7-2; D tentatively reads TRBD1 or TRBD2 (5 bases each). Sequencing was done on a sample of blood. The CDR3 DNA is TGTGCCAGCAGCTCCACGAGGGACGTCACCGGGGAGCTGTTTTTT. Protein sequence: CASSSTRDVTGELFF.